This TCR beta chain came from a study of T cell responses to AZD1222 COVID-19 vaccine. This clone has only a few counts. Its specificity is not known. Only in-frame clones appear in the TCRdb table, and some are missing; sequencing was by immunoSEQ multiplex PCR. The sample lists approximately 140,000 clones, 70% to 90% occurring once. Study results and caveats: There were mostly white British donors and more females than males, and clonal diversity was possibly underestimated. An increase in Spike-specific TCR breadth and depth was observed after two AZD1222 doses.

Germline-derived CDR1 and CDR2 are SGHDT and YYEEEE. The CDR3 has 14 amino acids. Trimming removed 3 bases from V and 5 bases from J; junction bases left unmatched: 7. The chain joins TRBV5-6 to TRBJ1-1; 7 nucleotides line up with TRBD1. This sequence originates from an adult in good health. The source material was peripheral blood, sampled on day 0 of AZD1222 vaccination. The CDR3 DNA reads TGTGCCAGCAGCTCCGACAGGGAGAGGACTGAAGCTTTCTTT. This gives the protein CASSSDRERTEAFF.